This TCR beta chain was found in a study of PD-1 blockade in classical Hodgkin lymphoma. Study-wide points: Undefined causes, possibly disease activity or prior therapy, underlie the repertoire differences.

Turning to this clone: Its antigen remains unidentified.

The assay was immunoSEQ multiplex PCR, and TCRdb's table has in-frame clones only and misses some. The table shows about 97,000 clones, with around 80% occurring only once. In every patient, relapse followed autologous stem cell transplantation, while exposure to brentuximab vedotin differed. Germline V gene lookup returns CDR1 SGHVS and CDR2 FQNEAQ. J was trimmed by 7 bases and V by 7 bases; bases with no gene match: 14. The CDR3 spans 17 residues. The chain uses TRBV7-8 and TRBJ2-1, with TRBD2 matching over 12 bases. The material was peripheral blood mononuclear cells (PBMCs), obtained at baseline. The sequence came from a human donor with classical Hodgkin lymphoma. Here the CDR3 DNA reads TGTGCCAGCACCCCTAGCGGGAGGGCCTCACTAAGGAATGAGCAGTTCTTC. It translates to CASTPSGRASLRNEQFF. Supplemented by reference TRBV7-8 and TRBJ2-1, the full variable domain reads GAGVSQSPRYKVAKRGQDVALRCDPISGHVSLFWYQQALGQGPEFLTYFQNEAQLDKSGLPSDRFFAERPEGSVSTLKIQRTQQEDSAVYLCASTPSGRASLRNEQFFGPGTRLTVL.